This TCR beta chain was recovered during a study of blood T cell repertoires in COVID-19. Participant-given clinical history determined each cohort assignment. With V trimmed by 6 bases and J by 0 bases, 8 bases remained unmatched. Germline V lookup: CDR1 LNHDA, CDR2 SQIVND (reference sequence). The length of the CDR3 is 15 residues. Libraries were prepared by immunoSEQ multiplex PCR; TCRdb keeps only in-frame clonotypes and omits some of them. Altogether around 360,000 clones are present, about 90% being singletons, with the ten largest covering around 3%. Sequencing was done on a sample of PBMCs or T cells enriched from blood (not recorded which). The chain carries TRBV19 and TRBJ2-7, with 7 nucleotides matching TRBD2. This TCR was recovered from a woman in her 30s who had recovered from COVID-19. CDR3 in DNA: TGTGCCAGTAGGCATACGACTAGCTACTCCTACGAGCAGTACTTC. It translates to CASRHTTSYSYEQYF.